The clone carrying this TCR beta chain was found a few times. TCRdb used MiXCR to reprocess the RT-PCR reads, holding one entry per CDR3 protein. The sample has about 680,000 distinct CDR3 sequences; around 14% are singletons. This sequence originates from a female donor in good health, serving as a healthy control. The sample was memory CD4+ T cells from blood.

The CDR3 region has the DNA TGTGCCAGCAGTTTATTCCGTCTGAACACTGAAGCTTTCTTT. Translated: CASSLFRLNTEAFF. The rearrangement uses TRBV27 and TRBJ1-1; D is unclear. The CDR3 consists of 14 residues. Germline lookup yields CDR1 MNHEY and CDR2 SMNVEV (reference sequence). Trimming removed 1 base from V and 0 bases from J, with 6 bases in between.